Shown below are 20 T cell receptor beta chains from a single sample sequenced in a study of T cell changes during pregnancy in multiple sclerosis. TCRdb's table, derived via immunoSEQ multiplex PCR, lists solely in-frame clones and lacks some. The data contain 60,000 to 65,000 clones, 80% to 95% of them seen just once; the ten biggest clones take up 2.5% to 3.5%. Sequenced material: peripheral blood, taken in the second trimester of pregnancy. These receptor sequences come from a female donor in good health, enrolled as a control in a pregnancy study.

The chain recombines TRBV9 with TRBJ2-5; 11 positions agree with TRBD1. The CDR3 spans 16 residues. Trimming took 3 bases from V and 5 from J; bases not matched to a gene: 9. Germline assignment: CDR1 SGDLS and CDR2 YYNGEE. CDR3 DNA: TGTGCCAGCAGCGCCCCCTATCGGGACAGGGGGGAGACCCAGTACTTC. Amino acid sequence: CASSAPYRDRGETQYF.

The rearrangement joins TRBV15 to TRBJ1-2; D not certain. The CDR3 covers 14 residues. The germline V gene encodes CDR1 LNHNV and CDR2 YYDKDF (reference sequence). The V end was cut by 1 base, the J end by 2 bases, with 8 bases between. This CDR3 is CATSRVSRNYGYTF. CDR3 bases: TGTGCCACCAGCAGAGTCTCTCGGAACTATGGCTACACCTTC.

CDR3 sequence (DNA): TGTGCCAGCAGCTTGAGAGTCTCTGGAAACACCATATATTTT. Protein sequence: CASSLRVSGNTIYF. The gene calls are TRBV5-6 and TRBJ1-3; no firm D call. Germline loops: CDR1 SGHDT, CDR2 YYEEEE. The CDR3 spans 14 residues. Trimming cost V 1 base and J 0 bases, with 5 bases left between them.

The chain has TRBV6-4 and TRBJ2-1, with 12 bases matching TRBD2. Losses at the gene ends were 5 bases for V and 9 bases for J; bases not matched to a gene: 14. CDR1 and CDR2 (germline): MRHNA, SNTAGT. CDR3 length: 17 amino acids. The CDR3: CASSRSSGGARSREQFF. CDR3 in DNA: TGTGCCAGCAGTCGATCTAGCGGGGGGGCCCGGTCCCGTGAGCAGTTCTTC.

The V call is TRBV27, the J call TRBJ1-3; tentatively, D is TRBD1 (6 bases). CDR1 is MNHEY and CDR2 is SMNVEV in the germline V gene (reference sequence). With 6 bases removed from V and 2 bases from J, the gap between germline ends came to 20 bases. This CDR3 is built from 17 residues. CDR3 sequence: CASRGLTGNSPGNTIYF. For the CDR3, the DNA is TGTGCCAGCAGAGGTCTTACAGGGAATTCCCCTGGAAACACCATATATTTT.

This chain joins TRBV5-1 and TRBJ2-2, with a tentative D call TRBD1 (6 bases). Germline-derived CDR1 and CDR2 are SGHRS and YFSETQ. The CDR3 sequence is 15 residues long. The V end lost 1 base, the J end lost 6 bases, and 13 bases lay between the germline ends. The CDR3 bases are TGCGCCAGCAGCTTGTGGGGGCCCCTCGCCGGGGAGCTGTTTTTT. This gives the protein CASSLWGPLAGELFF.

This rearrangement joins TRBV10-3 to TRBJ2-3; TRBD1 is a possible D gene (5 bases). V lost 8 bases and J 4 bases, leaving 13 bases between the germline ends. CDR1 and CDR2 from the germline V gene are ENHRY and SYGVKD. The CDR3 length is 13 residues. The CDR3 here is CAIAGKGADTQYF. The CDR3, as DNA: TGTGCCATCGCAGGGAAGGGTGCAGATACGCAGTATTTT.

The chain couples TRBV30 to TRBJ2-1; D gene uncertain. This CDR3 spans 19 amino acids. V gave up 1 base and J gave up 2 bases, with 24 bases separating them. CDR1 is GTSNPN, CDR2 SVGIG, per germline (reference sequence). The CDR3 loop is CAWSGIQTTSDDTYNEQFF. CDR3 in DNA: TGTGCCTGGAGTGGTATACAGACAACCTCCGACGATACCTACAATGAGCAGTTCTTC.

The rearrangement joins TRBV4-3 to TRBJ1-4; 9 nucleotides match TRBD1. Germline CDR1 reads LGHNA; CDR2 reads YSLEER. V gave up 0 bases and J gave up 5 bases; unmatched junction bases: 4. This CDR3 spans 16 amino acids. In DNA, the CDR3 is TGCGCCAGCAGCCAAGATCCCGGGACAGGGAATGAAAAACTGTTTTTT. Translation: CASSQDPGTGNEKLFF.

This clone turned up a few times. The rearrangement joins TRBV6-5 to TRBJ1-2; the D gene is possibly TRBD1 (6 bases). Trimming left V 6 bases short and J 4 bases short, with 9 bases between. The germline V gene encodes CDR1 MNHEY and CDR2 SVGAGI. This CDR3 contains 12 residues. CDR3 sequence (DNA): TGTGCCAGCAGGGACAGCGCCTATGGCTACACCTTC. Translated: CASRDSAYGYTF.

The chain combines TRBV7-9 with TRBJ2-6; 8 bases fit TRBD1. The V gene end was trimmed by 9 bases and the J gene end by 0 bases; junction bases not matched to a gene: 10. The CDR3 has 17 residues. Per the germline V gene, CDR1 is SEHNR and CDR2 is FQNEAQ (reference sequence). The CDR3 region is CARPGETGASGANVLTF. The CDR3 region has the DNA TGTGCCAGGCCCGGTGAGACAGGGGCCTCTGGGGCCAACGTCCTGACTTTC.

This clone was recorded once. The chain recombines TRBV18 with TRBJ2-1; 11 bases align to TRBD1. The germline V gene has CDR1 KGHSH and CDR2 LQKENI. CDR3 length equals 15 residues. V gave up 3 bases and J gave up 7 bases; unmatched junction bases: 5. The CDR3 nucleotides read TGTGCCAGCTCACCTTTAGGGACAGGGGGGAATGAGCAGTTCTTC. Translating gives CASSPLGTGGNEQFF.

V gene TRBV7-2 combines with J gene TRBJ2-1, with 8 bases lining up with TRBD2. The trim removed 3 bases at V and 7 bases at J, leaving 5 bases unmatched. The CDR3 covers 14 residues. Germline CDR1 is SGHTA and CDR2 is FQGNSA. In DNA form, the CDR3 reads TGTGCCAGCAGCTTCGGGGGGGCAGGAAATGAGCAGTTCTTC. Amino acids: CASSFGGAGNEQFF.

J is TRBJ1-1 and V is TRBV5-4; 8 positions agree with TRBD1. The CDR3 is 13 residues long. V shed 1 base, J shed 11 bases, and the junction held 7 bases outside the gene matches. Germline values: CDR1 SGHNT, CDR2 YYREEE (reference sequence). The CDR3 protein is CASSLNRGVPAFF. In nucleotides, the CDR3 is TGTGCCAGCAGCTTGAACAGGGGGGTCCCTGCTTTCTTT.

Written as DNA, the CDR3 is TGTGCCAGCTGCTCAGGAGGGCACCACGAGCAGTACTTC. It encodes CASCSGGHHEQYF. J is TRBJ2-7 and V is TRBV28; the D gene is possibly TRBD2 (6 bases). V lost 8 bases to trimming and J lost 5 bases, with 16 bases between them. The germline V gene has CDR1 MDHEN and CDR2 SYDVKM. CDR3 length: 13 amino acids.

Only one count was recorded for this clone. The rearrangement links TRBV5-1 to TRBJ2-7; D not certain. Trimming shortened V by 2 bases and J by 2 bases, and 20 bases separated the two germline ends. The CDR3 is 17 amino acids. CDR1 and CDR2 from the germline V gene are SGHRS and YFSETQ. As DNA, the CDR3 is TGCGCCAGCAGCTTTGGTTTGATAAGCCCGACAACCTACGAGCAGTACTTC. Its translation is CASSFGLISPTTYEQYF.

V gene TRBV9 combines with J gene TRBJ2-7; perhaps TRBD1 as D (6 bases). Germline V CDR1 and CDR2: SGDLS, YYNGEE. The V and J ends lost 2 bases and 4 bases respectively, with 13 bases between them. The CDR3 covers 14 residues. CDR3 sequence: CASSVDLGTYEQYF. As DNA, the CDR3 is TGTGCCAGCAGCGTCGACCTTGGGACATACGAGCAGTACTTC.

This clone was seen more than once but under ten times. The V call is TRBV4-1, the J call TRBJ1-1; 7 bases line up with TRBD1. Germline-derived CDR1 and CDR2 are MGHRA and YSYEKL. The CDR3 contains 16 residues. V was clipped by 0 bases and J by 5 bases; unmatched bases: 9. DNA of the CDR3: TGCGCCAGCAGCCAAGATTCATGGACAGGTTGGACTGAAGCTTTCTTT. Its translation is CASSQDSWTGWTEAFF.

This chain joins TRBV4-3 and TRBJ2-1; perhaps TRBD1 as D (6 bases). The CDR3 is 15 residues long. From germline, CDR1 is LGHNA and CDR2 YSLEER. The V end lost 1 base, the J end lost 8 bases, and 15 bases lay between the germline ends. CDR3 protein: CASSQGTAVGDEQFF. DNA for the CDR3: TGCGCCAGCAGCCAAGGGACAGCCGTCGGGGATGAGCAGTTCTTC.

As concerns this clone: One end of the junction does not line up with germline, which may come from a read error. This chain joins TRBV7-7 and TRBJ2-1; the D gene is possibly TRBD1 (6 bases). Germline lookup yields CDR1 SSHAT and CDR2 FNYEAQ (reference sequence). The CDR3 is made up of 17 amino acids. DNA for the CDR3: TGTGCTAGCAGCTTAGCCTCGACAGGCTACTTAATCCGGGTCAAGTTCTTC. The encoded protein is CASSLASTGYLIRVKFF. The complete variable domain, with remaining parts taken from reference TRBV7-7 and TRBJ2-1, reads GAGVSQSPRYKVTKRGQDVTLRCDPISSHATLYWYQQALGQGPEFLTYFNYEAQPDKSGLPSDRFSAERPEGSISTLTIQRTEQRDSAMYRCASSLASTGYLIRVKFFGPGTRLTVL.